This TCR beta chain was profiled in a study of cytomegalovirus exposure and HLA in healthy donors. Study-wide results and limits: TCR beta sequences numbering about 17,000 were associated with HLA alleles at 0.05 false discovery rate in a later analysis.

Among the donors, all were healthy bone marrow donors. Between the trimmed V and J ends, which lost 3 bases and 7 bases, there was a span of 15 bases. Germline-derived CDR1 and CDR2 are SEHNR and FQNEAQ (reference sequence). The CDR3 loop spans 14 amino acids. This clone was counted only a few times. The target antigen is unknown. PCR employed 60 Vbeta and 13 Jbeta primers. Produced via immunoSEQ multiplex PCR; TCRdb's table is partial and in-frame only. The sample lists some 110,000 clones; over 9.5% were seen once. The source of this sequence is a man in his forties in good health and CMV-seropositive. The sequenced sample was PBMCs. This rearrangement joins TRBV7-9 to TRBJ2-5; perhaps TRBD2 as D (6 bases). In DNA form, the CDR3 reads TGTGCCAGCAGCTTCCGGGACTGGACTGGGACCCAGTACTTC. Residues: CASSFRDWTGTQYF.